Below are 9 T cell receptor beta chains sequenced from a single sample in a study of T cells after yellow fever vaccination. Each CDR3 protein is one row after TCRdb ran MiXCR on the 5' RACE reads. The data contain roughly 340,000 distinct CDR3 sequences, more than 8.5% of them seen just once; the ten biggest clones take up 18%. Source: PBMCs, taken on the day of the first yellow fever vaccination. The receptors come from a man aged 18 to 30 who received the YFV17D yellow fever vaccine.

This clonotype occurred a few times. The V gene is TRBV20-1, the J gene TRBJ2-1; D not certain. V was shortened by 3 bases and J by 6 bases, with 15 bases between the two germline ends. The CDR3 covers 14 residues. Looked up from germline, CDR1 is DFQATT and CDR2 is SNEGSKA (reference sequence). The CDR3 spells CSARRYADPNEQFF. Here the CDR3 DNA reads TGCAGTGCTAGGCGGTACGCGGACCCCAATGAGCAGTTCTTC.

The sample holds a few counts of this clonotype. V and J are TRBV6-6 and TRBJ1-2, with TRBD1 as a possible D gene (6 bases). CDR3 length: 13 residues. Germline CDR1 reads MNHNY; CDR2 reads SVGAGI (reference sequence). Trimming cost V 5 bases and J 6 bases, with 13 bases left between them. Here the CDR3 reads CASSARGPDGYTF. CDR3 bases: TGTGCCAGCAGTGCACGGGGGCCTGATGGCTACACCTTC.

This sequence joins TRBV7-2 and TRBJ2-5; D uncertain. The CDR3 runs to 14 residues. In germline, CDR1 is SGHTA, CDR2 FQGNSA. V dropped 2 bases and J dropped 0 bases, with 7 bases sitting between them. For the CDR3, the DNA is TGTGCCAGCAGCTTAAGGAGTTACCAAGAGACCCAGTACTTC. Translated, it gives CASSLRSYQETQYF.

The CDR3 reads CSARDTREKLFF. The CDR3 DNA sequence: TGCAGTGCTAGAGATACAAGGGAAAAACTGTTTTTT. This chain links TRBV20-1 with TRBJ1-4; D is uncertain. The CDR3 consists of 12 residues. Per germline, CDR1 DFQATT and CDR2 SNEGSKA (reference sequence). Trimming took off 0 bases at V and 8 bases at J, with 7 bases between the two ends.

This chain connects TRBV12-3 or TRBV12-4 to TRBJ2-1, with D perhaps TRBD1 or TRBD2 (5 bases each). Trimming pared 3 bases from V and 4 bases from J, leaving 13 bases between. CDR3 length: 15 amino acids. The CDR3 DNA reads TGTGCCAGCAGTTTTATTAGGGGACCTTACAATGAGCAGTTCTTC. Encoded protein: CASSFIRGPYNEQFF.

This clonotype was counted only a few times. This sequence joins TRBV7-2 and TRBJ2-3, with D tentatively TRBD2 (5 bases). This CDR3 region has 13 residues. Germline V gives CDR1 SGHTA, CDR2 FQGNSA. Trimming cost V 1 base and J 6 bases, with 8 bases left between them. The CDR3 is CASSLGGIDTQYF. Written as DNA, the CDR3 is TGTGCCAGCAGCTTAGGAGGGATCGATACGCAGTATTTT.

This clonotype has a handful of counts. This chain links TRBV7-2 with TRBJ1-2, with TRBD1 as a possible D gene (6 bases). V was shortened by 4 bases and J by 5 bases, with 14 bases between the two germline ends. Germline CDR1 and CDR2: SGHTA and FQGNSA. The length of the CDR3 is 14 residues. The CDR3: CASSSGQRSYGYTF. The CDR3, as DNA: TGTGCCAGCAGCTCTGGACAGAGATCTTATGGCTACACCTTC.

Of note for this clonotype: A much larger clonotype is one base distant, so this may be a read error. The rearrangement links TRBV27 to TRBJ2-7, with D possibly being TRBD2 (6 bases). The germline gives CDR1 MNHEY, CDR2 SMNVEV (reference sequence). V lost 7 bases, J lost 2 bases, and 12 bases lay in between. The CDR3 runs 13 residues. CDR3 loop: CASMGGAPYEQYF. The CDR3 nucleotides read TGTGCCAGCATGGGCGGGGCCCCCTACGAGCAGTACTTC.

On this clonotype: A junction boundary mismatches the germline segment, possibly from a read error. The chain uses TRBV13 and TRBJ1-1; D remains unclear. Germline-derived CDR1 and CDR2 are PRHDT and FYEKMQ (reference sequence). This CDR3 comprises 15 residues. The chain's CDR3 is CASQGISHGDTEAFF. The DNA for the CDR3 is TGTGCCAGCCAAGGGATTTCCCATGGAGACACTGAAGCTTTCTTC.